This T cell receptor (beta chain) was identified in a study of blood T cells in healthy people across ages. This clonotype was seen more than once but under ten times. Then a second PCR, running roughly 7 to 11 cycles, was carried out with a sample-barcoded 5' primer and a J-beta primer mix. TCRdb analysed the 5' RACE reads with MiXCR anew, one entry per CDR3 protein. There are about 560,000 distinct CDR3 sequences in the sample; about a quarter occur only once, and roughly 3.5% lies in the top ten. In germline, CDR1 is SGHAT, CDR2 FQNNGV. The CDR3 has 11 amino acids. The V segment lost 0 bases and the J segment 12 bases; nucleotides outside the gene matches: 1. The same sample was also used in a study of T cells of mothers and their children.

The chain links TRBV11-2 to TRBJ2-7; TRBD1 matches 8 bases. The sample taken for sequencing was blood. The TCR comes from a boy between 2 and 15 years old in good health. CDR3 bases: TGTGCCAGCAGCTTAGACAGGGGGCGGTACTTC. It translates to CASSLDRGRYF.